The 8 T cell receptor beta chains below were found in one sample sequenced in a study of shared clonotypes between healthy human individuals. The data were produced by immunoSEQ multiplex PCR, yet TCRdb's version contains in-frame clones alone and is incomplete. The data contain about 680,000 clones, approximately 79% of them seen just once; the ten biggest clones take up 1.8%. Material: memory CD4+ T cells sorted from blood. Subset reported: CD45RA-negative fraction. The receptors were gathered from a woman aged 25 to 39 in good health.

V usage is TRBV28 and J usage is TRBJ1-4; 9 nucleotides line up with TRBD1. Germline-derived CDR1 and CDR2 are MDHEN and SYDVKM. V trimming: 4 bases; J trimming: 8 bases; junction bases outside the gene matches: 8. The CDR3 is 15 amino acids. The CDR3 protein is CASSSPGQGQEKLFF. The DNA for the CDR3 is TGTGCCAGCAGTTCACCGGGACAGGGACAGGAAAAACTGTTTTTT.

V gene TRBV19 combines with J gene TRBJ1-2, with D tentatively TRBD1 (5 bases). Per germline, CDR1 LNHDA and CDR2 SQIVND (reference sequence). With 3 bases removed from V and 0 bases from J, the gap between germline ends came to 11 bases. CDR3 length: 15 residues. CDR3 nucleotides: TGTGCCAGTAGTATTCGGGGGGGAGCTAACTATGGCTACACCTTC. This translates into CASSIRGGANYGYTF.

This chain connects TRBV28 to TRBJ2-7; 7 bases map to TRBD1. CDR1 is MDHEN, CDR2 SYDVKM, per germline. V gave up 2 bases and J gave up 6 bases; unmatched junction bases: 7. The length of the CDR3 is 14 residues. The CDR3 nucleotides read TGTGCCAGCAGTTTAGAAAGGGGGCGGTTCGAGCAGTACTTC. Its protein product is CASSLERGRFEQYF.

The chain links TRBV13 to TRBJ1-3; perhaps TRBD1 as D (5 bases). Germline lookup yields CDR1 PRHDT and CDR2 FYEKMQ (reference sequence). V was cut by 2 bases and J by 7 bases, with 15 bases left in between. The CDR3 has 15 residues. DNA for the CDR3: TGTGCCAGCAGCTTACCCCAGGCAGGGAAGAACACCATATATTTT. Translated: CASSLPQAGKNTIYF.

This clone was seen only once. The J gene is TRBJ1-1, the V gene TRBV28; D is undetermined. CDR3 length equals 12 residues. Germline V CDR1 and CDR2: MDHEN, SYDVKM. V lost 2 bases to trimming and J lost 5 bases, with 6 bases between them. CDR3 region: CASSLKKTEAFF. In DNA, the CDR3 is TGTGCCAGCAGTTTAAAAAAAACTGAAGCTTTCTTT.

The gene calls are TRBV28 and TRBJ1-5, with D unclear. CDR3 length: 14 amino acids. V lost 5 bases and J 2 bases, leaving 10 bases between the germline ends. Germline lookup yields CDR1 MDHEN and CDR2 SYDVKM. The DNA for the CDR3 is TGTGCCAGCAGTGGCGAGCGTGGCAATCAGCCCCAGCATTTT. Its protein product is CASSGERGNQPQHF.

The rearrangement joins TRBV2 to TRBJ2-4; 11 nucleotides match TRBD2. CDR1 SNHLY and CDR2 FYNNEI come from the germline V gene. V dropped 6 bases and J dropped 7; count of bases not matched to a gene: 8. The CDR3 sequence is 15 residues long. In DNA form, the CDR3 reads TGTGCCAGCAGGGGCGGGACTAGCGGAGGGAACATTCAGTACTTC. It specifies CASRGGTSGGNIQYF.

This chain joins TRBV2 and TRBJ2-2; TRBD2 matches 8 bases. V was clipped by 7 bases and J by 2 bases; unmatched bases: 3. Germline CDR1 is SNHLY and CDR2 is FYNNEI. This CDR3 has 14 amino acids. The CDR3 reads CASTLAVNTGELFF. The CDR3, as DNA: TGTGCCAGCACACTAGCGGTTAACACCGGGGAGCTGTTTTTT.